The 25 T cell receptor beta chains below come from one sample, sequenced in a study of T cell responses to AZD1222 COVID-19 vaccine (dated by TCRdb to the early 2020s). The protocol used for the library was the immunoSEQ multiplex PCR assay. The source is immuneACCESS, and TCRdb retained only in-frame sequences with V and J called. Part of the clones is not carried over; for the studies checked, unresolved V genes explain less than half of this, and the remainder is unexplained. For this sample the table gives about 110,000 clones, of which 70% to 90% were detected only once. About 5% of the sample comes from the top ten. The time point label, as the study defines it: baseline before first vaccination. The specimen comprised peripheral blood, sampled on day 0 of AZD1222 vaccination. The receptor source for this set is an adult in good health.

The rearrangement joins TRBV11-2 to TRBJ2-5; TRBD1 matches at 9 bases. CDR1 is SGHAT, CDR2 FQNNGV, per germline. The CDR3 sequence is 13 residues long. Trimming cost V 5 bases and J 4 bases; bases outside gene matches: 2. The CDR3 coding sequence is TGTGCCAGCAGCGGGGGACAGGGAGAGACCCAGTACTTC. This gives the protein CASSGGQGETQYF.

The V and J genes are TRBV19 and TRBJ2-7, with TRBD1 matching over 9 bases. Per germline, CDR1 LNHDA and CDR2 SQIVND (reference sequence). V lost 5 bases, J lost 0 bases, and 5 bases stayed unmatched. This CDR3 is 15 amino acids long. The CDR3 nucleotides read TGTGCCAGTAGTCAAAGGACAGGGGACTCCTACGAGCAGTACTTC. Translating gives CASSQRTGDSYEQYF.

The chain employs TRBV2 and TRBJ1-5, with D possibly matching TRBD1 (5 bases). CDR1 and CDR2 (germline): SNHLY, FYNNEI. Deletions cut 4 bases from V and 7 bases from J, with 20 bases between. This CDR3 spans 16 amino acids. The CDR3 DNA is TGTGCCAGCAGTGGACTTAAGGGGCGCGGTGTCCAGCCCCAGCATTTT. Its protein is CASSGLKGRGVQPQHF.

The J gene is TRBJ2-3, the V gene TRBV14, with TRBD2 matching over 11 bases. Germline values: CDR1 SGHDN, CDR2 FVKESK. Trimming took 1 base from V and 6 from J; bases not matched to a gene: 15. CDR3 length: 19 residues. DNA for the CDR3: TGTGCCAGCAGCCAAGTGGGACGCTTAGCGGGGGGGCCCGAGGATACGCAGTATTTT. Translated, it gives CASSQVGRLAGGPEDTQYF.

This chain connects TRBV18 to TRBJ1-2, with a possible D match to TRBD1 (5 bases). Deletions cut 6 bases from V and 4 bases from J, with 30 bases between. The germline CDR1 and CDR2 sequences are KGHSH and LQKENI. The CDR3 covers 19 residues. CDR3 region: CASSEKGPGNLGGFYGYTF. CDR3 sequence (DNA): TGTGCCAGCTCCGAGAAAGGTCCAGGGAATCTCGGCGGCTTCTATGGCTACACCTTC.

The CDR3 nucleotides read TGTGCCAGCAGCTGGTACACTGAAGCTTTCTTT. It yields the protein CASSWYTEAFF. The V and J genes are TRBV7-2 and TRBJ1-1, with D unclear. V gave up 4 bases and J gave up 3 bases, with 3 bases separating them. The CDR3 runs 11 residues. Per the germline V gene, CDR1 is SGHTA and CDR2 is FQGNSA.

V gene TRBV4-1 combines with J gene TRBJ2-1, with D perhaps matching TRBD1 or TRBD2 (6 bases each). In germline, CDR1 is MGHRA, CDR2 YSYEKL. Trimming removed 4 bases from V and 2 bases from J, with 15 bases in between. The CDR3 covers 16 residues. CDR3 region: CASSPSVGAAYNEQFF. CDR3 bases: TGCGCCAGCAGCCCTAGCGTGGGGGCCGCCTACAATGAGCAGTTCTTC.

The rearrangement uses TRBV7-8 and TRBJ1-1; the match to TRBD1 covers 9 bases. Germline V lookup: CDR1 SGHVS, CDR2 FQNEAQ. The CDR3 has 15 residues. Germline trimming cut 5 bases from V and 2 bases from J; bases unmatched to any gene: 6. For the CDR3, the DNA is TGTGCCAGCAGCGTCTACAGGGGGCCCAACACTGAAGCTTTCTTT. Translating it yields CASSVYRGPNTEAFF. Filled out from reference TRBV7-8 and TRBJ1-1, the complete variable domain reads GAGVSQSPRYKVAKRGQDVALRCDPISGHVSLFWYQQALGQGPEFLTYFQNEAQLDKSGLPSDRFFAERPEGSVSTLKIQRTQQEDSAVYLCASSVYRGPNTEAFFGQGTRLTVV.

The chain combines TRBV20-1 with TRBJ1-2; D ambiguous. Trimming cost V 6 bases and J 2 bases, with 7 bases left between them. Germline CDR1 and CDR2: DFQATT and SNEGSKA (reference sequence). CDR3 length equals 11 residues. The CDR3 loop reads CSATENYGYTF. CDR3 in DNA: TGCAGTGCCACGGAGAACTATGGCTACACCTTC.

This chain uses TRBV7-2 with TRBJ2-3, with 9 bases identical to TRBD1. This CDR3 contains 16 residues. The junction had 6 bases not matched to a gene; V was cut back by 5 bases and J by 0 bases. The germline V gene encodes CDR1 SGHTA and CDR2 FQGNSA. The CDR3 here is CASSRRQGGSTDTQYF. As DNA, the CDR3 is TGTGCCAGCAGCAGACGACAGGGGGGTAGCACAGATACGCAGTATTTT.

The chain couples TRBV29-1 to TRBJ1-4; D is uncertain. This CDR3 has 15 amino acids. From germline, CDR1 is SQVTM and CDR2 ANQGSEA. V was pared by 4 bases and J by 7 bases, with 19 bases between. The DNA of the CDR3 is TGCAGCGTTGCTTTAGGGTCGGGCGATGGTGAAAAACTGTTTTTT. Translating gives CSVALGSGDGEKLFF. The full variable domain, in which reference TRBV29-1 and TRBJ1-4 provide the parts outside the CDR3, is SAVISQKPSRDICQRGTSLTIQCQVDSQVTMMFWYRQQPGQSLTLIATANQGSEATYESGFVIDKFPISRPNLTFSTLTVSNMSPEDSSIYLCSVALGSGDGEKLFFGSGTQLSVL.

On this clone: This same CDR3 is encoded by further DNA sequences in the sample. This rearrangement joins TRBV5-1 to TRBJ1-5; D possibly corresponds to TRBD1 (5 bases). The CDR3 runs 15 residues. Trimming took 0 bases from V and 0 from J, leaving 7 bases between them. Germline V gene data show CDR1 as SGHRS and CDR2 as YFSETQ. This CDR3 reads CASSLEGTSNQPQHF. Written as DNA, the CDR3 is TGCGCCAGCAGCTTGGAGGGGACTAGCAATCAGCCCCAGCATTTT.

The chain is built from TRBV3-1 (or the pseudogene TRBV3-2) and TRBJ2-5, with TRBD2 matching over 10 bases. This CDR3 has 15 residues. Germline V gene data show CDR1 as LGHDT and CDR2 as YNNKEL (reference sequence). V was clipped by 2 bases and J by 5 bases; unmatched bases: 5. Here the CDR3 reads CASSQQRGGRETQYF. DNA for the CDR3: TGTGCCAGCAGCCAACAGCGGGGGGGCCGGGAGACCCAGTACTTC.

This clone was seen a single time. The rearrangement links TRBV7-9 to TRBJ1-5, with 7 positions matching TRBD1. V shed 5 bases and J 2 bases; nucleotides not matched to a gene: 6. Looked up from germline, CDR1 is SEHNR and CDR2 is FQNEAQ (reference sequence). The CDR3 is made up of 15 amino acids. As DNA, the CDR3 is TGTGCCAGCAGCCTCGACAGGGTGGGCAATCAGCCCCAGCATTTT. As protein: CASSLDRVGNQPQHF.

Comments on this clone: One end of the junction varies from germline; a read error may be responsible. V usage is TRBV11-1 and J usage is TRBJ2-2, with D uncertain. The CDR3 runs 15 residues. Germline V gene lookup returns CDR1 SGHAT and CDR2 FQDESV (reference sequence). CDR3 loop: CASSVASANTGELFF. The CDR3 region has the DNA TGTGCCAGCAGCGTAGCCTCCGCGAACACCGGGGAGCTGTTTTTT.

The chain joins TRBV10-3 to TRBJ1-1; the D is unclear. From germline, CDR1 is ENHRY and CDR2 SYGVKD. V was trimmed by 2 bases and J by 7 bases, leaving 17 bases between them. CDR3 length equals 15 residues. The CDR3 DNA sequence: TGTGCCATCAGTGAGGGAGCAAAGGGTGGTGATGAAGCTTTCTTT. Translating gives CAISEGAKGGDEAFF.

This chain links TRBV7-3 with TRBJ2-3; 9 nucleotides align to TRBD1. Germline-derived CDR1 and CDR2 are SGHTA and FQGTGA. After removal of 5 bases from V and 3 bases from J, the junction contained 6 bases not matched to a gene. This CDR3 contains 15 residues. CDR3 DNA: TGTGCCAGCAGCCCGGGACAGGGTAATACAGATACGCAGTATTTT. Its protein is CASSPGQGNTDTQYF.

For the CDR3, the DNA is TGTGCCAGCAGCCGTCCCGGGACAGGTTTGAACACTGAAGCTTTCTTT. Translated, it gives CASSRPGTGLNTEAFF. V gene TRBV5-6 combines with J gene TRBJ1-1, with 8 bases identical to TRBD1. Germline lookup yields CDR1 SGHDT and CDR2 YYEEEE. The CDR3 is 16 amino acids. Trimming at V came to 4 bases and at J to 0 bases, leaving 8 bases not matched to a gene.

There are a few counts of this clone. The genes are TRBV10-2 and TRBJ2-7, with a tentative D call TRBD1 (9 bases). Trimming stripped 6 bases from V and 2 bases from J, with 17 bases between. Germline lookup yields CDR1 WSHSY and CDR2 SAAADI. CDR3 length: 15 amino acids. The CDR3 here is CASRSGGQGAYEQYF. CDR3 nucleotides: TGCGCCAGCAGGAGCGGGGGACAGGGAGCCTACGAGCAGTACTTC.

The chain joins TRBV4-1 to TRBJ1-1, with D unresolved. Trimming cost V 6 bases and J 1 base, with 24 bases left between them. Germline lookup yields CDR1 MGHRA and CDR2 YSYEKL. The length of the CDR3 is 18 residues. The chain's CDR3 is CASRGGGGQSVSNTEAFF. In DNA, the CDR3 is TGCGCCAGCAGGGGCGGTGGTGGTCAATCGGTCTCGAACACTGAAGCTTTCTTT.

This clone appeared once. The gene calls are TRBV6-5 and TRBJ2-7, with 12 bases matching TRBD1. V gave up 3 bases and J gave up 5 bases; unmatched junction bases: 8. This CDR3 region has 16 residues. Germline lookup yields CDR1 MNHEY and CDR2 SVGAGI. In DNA, the CDR3 is TGTGCCAGCAGTTATCATCCGGGACAGGGGGCCCACGAGCAGTACTTC. As protein: CASSYHPGQGAHEQYF.

This clone has at least ten counts. The V and J genes are TRBV4-1 and TRBJ2-5; tentatively, D is TRBD2 (6 bases). In germline, CDR1 is MGHRA, CDR2 YSYEKL. The CDR3 extends over 15 amino acids. The germline V and J ends were trimmed by 3 bases and 1 base, with 12 bases remaining between them. CDR3 DNA sequence: TGCGCCAGCAGCCAGGGTTTTAGCGGCCAAGAGACCCAGTACTTC. It is translated as CASSQGFSGQETQYF.

The rearrangement joins TRBV18 to TRBJ1-1; D may be TRBD1 (5 bases). The CDR3 length is 17 residues. V gave up 0 bases and J gave up 0 bases, with 14 bases separating them. The germline V gene encodes CDR1 KGHSH and CDR2 LQKENI. The CDR3 is CASSPPSTDYMNTEAFF. CDR3 nucleotides: TGTGCCAGCTCACCACCGTCGACAGATTACATGAACACTGAAGCTTTCTTT.

This chain uses TRBV13 with TRBJ2-7; no clear D. Germline V gene data show CDR1 as PRHDT and CDR2 as FYEKMQ (reference sequence). The V gene lost 2 bases and the J gene lost 3 bases, with 11 bases spanning the gap. CDR3 length equals 14 residues. The CDR3 coding sequence is TGTGCCAGCAGCTTATGGGAAAGGGACTACGAGCAGTACTTC. It specifies CASSLWERDYEQYF.

V gene TRBV11-1 combines with J gene TRBJ1-1; D call uncertain. Trimming shortened V by 3 bases and J by 0 bases, and 8 bases separated the two germline ends. CDR3 length equals 14 residues. Germline V gene data show CDR1 as SGHAT and CDR2 as FQDESV (reference sequence). The CDR3 bases are TGTGCCAGCAGCTTTATGGGATTGAACACTGAAGCTTTCTTT. Its protein product is CASSFMGLNTEAFF.